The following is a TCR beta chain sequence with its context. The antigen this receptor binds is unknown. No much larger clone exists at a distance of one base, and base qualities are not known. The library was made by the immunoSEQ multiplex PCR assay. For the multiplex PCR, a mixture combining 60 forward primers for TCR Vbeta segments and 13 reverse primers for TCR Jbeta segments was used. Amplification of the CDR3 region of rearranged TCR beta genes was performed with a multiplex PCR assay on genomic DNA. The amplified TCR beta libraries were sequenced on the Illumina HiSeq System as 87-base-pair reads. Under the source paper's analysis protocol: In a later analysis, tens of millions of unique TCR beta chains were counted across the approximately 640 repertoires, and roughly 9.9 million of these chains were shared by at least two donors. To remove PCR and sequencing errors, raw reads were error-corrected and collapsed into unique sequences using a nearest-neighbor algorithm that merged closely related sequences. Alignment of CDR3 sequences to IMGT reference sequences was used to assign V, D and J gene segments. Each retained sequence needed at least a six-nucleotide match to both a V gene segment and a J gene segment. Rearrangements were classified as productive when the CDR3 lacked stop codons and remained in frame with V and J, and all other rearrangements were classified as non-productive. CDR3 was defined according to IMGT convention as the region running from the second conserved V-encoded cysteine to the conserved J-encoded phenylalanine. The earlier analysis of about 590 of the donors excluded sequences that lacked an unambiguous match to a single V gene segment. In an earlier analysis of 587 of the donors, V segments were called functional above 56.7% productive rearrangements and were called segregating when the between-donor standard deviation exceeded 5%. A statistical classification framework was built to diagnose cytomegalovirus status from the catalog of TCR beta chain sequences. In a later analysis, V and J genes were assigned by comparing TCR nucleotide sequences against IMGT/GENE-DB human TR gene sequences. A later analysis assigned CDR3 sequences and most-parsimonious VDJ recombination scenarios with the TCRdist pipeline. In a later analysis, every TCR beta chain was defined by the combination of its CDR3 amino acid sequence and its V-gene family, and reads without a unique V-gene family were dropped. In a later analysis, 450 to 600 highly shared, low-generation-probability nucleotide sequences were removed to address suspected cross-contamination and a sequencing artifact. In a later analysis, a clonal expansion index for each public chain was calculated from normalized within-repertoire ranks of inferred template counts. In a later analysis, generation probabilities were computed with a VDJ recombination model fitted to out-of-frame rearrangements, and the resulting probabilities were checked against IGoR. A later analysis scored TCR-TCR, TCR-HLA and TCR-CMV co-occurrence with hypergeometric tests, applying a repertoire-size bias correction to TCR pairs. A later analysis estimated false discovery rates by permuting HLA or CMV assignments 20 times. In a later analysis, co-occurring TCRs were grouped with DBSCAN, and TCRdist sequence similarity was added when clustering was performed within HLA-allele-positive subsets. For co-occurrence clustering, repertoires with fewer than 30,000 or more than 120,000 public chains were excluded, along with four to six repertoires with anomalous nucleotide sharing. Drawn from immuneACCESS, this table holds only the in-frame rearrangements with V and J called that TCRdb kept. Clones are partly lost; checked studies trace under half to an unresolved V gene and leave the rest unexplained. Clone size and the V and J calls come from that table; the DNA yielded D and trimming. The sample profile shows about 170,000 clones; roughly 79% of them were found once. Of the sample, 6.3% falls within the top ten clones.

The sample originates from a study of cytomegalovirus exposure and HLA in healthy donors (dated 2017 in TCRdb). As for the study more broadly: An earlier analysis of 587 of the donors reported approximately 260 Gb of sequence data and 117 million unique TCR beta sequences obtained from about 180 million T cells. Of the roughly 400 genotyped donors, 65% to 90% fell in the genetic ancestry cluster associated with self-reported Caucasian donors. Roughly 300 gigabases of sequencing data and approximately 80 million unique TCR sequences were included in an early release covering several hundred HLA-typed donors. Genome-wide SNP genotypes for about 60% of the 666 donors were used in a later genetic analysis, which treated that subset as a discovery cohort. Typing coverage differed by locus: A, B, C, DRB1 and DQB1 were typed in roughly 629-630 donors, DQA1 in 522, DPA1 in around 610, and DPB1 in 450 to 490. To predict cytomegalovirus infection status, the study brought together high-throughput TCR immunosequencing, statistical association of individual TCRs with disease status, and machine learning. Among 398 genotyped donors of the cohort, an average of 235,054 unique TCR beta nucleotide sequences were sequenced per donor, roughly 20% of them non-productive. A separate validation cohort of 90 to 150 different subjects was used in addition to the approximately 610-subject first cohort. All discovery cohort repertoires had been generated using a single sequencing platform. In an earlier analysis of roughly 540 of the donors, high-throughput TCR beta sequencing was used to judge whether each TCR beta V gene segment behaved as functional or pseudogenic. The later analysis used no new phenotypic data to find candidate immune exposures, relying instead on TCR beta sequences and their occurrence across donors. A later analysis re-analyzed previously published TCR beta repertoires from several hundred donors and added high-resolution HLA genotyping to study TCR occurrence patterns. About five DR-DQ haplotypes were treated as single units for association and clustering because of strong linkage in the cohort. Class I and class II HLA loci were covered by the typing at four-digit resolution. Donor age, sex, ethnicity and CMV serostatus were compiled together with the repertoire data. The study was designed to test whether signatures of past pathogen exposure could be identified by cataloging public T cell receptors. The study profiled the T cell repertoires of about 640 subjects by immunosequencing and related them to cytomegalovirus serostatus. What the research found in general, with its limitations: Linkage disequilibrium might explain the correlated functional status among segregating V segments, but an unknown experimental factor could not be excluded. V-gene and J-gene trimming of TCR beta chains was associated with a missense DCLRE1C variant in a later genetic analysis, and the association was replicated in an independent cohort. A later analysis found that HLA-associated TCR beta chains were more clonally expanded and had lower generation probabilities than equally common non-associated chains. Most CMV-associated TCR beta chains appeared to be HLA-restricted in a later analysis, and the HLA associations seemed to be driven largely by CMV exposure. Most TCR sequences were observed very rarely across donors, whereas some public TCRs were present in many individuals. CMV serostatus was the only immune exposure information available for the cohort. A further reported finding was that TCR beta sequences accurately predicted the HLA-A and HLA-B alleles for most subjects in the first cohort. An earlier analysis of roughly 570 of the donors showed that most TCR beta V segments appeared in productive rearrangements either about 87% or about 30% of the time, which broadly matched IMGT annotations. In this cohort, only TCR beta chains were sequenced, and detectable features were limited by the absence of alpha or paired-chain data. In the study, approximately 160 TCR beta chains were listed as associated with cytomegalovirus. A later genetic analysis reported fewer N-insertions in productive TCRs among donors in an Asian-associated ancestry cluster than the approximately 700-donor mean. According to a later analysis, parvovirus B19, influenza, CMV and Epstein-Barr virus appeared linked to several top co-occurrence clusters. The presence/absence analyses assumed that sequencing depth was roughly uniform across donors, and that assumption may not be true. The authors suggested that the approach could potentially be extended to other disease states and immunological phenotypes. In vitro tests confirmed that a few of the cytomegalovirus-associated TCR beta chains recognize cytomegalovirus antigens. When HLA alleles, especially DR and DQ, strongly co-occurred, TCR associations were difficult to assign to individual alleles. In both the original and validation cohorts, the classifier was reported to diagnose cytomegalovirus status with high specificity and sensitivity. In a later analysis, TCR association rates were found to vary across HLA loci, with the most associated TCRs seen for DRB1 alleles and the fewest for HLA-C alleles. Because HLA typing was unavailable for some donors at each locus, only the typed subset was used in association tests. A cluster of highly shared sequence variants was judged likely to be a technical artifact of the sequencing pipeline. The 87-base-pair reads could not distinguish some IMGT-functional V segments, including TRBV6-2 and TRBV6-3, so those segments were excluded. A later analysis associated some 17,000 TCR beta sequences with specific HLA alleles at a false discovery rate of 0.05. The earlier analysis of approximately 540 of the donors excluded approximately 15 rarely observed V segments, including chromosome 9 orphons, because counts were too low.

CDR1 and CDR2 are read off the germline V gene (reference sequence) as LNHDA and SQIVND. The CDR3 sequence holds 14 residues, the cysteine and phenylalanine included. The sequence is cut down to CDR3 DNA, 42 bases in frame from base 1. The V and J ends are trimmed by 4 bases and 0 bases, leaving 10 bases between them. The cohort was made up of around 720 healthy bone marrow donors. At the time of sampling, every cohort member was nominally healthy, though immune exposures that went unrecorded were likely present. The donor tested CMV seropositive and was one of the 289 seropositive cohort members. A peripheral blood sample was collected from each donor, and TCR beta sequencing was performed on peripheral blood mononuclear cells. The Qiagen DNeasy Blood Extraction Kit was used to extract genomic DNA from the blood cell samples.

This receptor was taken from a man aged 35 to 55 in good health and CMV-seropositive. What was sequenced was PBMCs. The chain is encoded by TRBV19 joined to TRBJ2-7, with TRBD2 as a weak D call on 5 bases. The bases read TGTGCCAGTAGTACCCGAGGGATCTCCTACGAGCAGTACTTC. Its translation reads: CASSTRGISYEQYF.